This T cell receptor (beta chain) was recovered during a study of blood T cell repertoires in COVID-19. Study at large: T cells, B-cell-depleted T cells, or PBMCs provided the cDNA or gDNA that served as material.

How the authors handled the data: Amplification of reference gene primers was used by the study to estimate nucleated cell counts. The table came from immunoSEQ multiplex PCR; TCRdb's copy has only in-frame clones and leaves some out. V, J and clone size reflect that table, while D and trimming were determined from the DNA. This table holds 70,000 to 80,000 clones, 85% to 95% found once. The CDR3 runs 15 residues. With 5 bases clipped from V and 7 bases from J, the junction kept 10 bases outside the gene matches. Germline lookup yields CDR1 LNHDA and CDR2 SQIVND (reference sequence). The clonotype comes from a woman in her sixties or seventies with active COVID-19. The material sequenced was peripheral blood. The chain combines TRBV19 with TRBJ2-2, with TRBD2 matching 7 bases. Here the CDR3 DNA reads TGTGCCAGTAGTTCTCCCGGGAGGAGGGTCGGGGAGCTGTTTTTT. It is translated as CASSSPGRRVGELFF.